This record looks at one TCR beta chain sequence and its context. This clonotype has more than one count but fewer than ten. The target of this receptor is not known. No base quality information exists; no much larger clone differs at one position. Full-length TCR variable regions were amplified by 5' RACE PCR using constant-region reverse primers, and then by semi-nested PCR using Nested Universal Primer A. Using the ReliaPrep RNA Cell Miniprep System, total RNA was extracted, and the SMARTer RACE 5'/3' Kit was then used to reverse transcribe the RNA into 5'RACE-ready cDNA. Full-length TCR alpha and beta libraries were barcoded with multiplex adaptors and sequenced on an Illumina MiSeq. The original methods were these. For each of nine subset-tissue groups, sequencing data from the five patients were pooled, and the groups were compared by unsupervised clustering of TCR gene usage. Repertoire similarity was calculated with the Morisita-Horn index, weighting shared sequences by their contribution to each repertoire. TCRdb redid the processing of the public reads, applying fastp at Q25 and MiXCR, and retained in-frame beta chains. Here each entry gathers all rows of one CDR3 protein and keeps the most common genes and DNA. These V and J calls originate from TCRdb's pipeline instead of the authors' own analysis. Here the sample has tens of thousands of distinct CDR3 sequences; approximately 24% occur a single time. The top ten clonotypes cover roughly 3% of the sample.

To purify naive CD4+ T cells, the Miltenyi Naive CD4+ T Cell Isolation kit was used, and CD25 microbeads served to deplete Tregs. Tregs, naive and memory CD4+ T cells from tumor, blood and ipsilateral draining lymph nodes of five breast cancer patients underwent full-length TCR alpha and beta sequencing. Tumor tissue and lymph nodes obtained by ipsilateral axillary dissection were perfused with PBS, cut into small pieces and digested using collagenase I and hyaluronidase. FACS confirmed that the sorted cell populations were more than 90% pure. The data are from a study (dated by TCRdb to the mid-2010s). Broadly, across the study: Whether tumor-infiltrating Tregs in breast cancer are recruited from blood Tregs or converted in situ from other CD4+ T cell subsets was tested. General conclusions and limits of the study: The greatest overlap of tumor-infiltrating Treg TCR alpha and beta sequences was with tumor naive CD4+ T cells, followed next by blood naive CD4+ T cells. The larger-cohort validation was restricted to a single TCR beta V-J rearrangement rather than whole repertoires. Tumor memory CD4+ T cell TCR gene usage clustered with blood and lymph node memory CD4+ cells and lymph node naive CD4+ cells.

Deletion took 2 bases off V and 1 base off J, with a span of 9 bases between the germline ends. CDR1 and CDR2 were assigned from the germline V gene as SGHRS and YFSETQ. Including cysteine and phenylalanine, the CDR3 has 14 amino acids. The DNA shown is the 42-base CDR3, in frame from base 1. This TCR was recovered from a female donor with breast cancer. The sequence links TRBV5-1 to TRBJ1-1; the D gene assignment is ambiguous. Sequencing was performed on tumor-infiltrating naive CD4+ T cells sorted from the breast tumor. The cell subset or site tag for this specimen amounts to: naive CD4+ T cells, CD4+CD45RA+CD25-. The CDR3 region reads CASSLTPANTEAFF. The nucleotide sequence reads TGCGCCAGCAGCTTAACCCCCGCGAACACTGAAGCTTTCTTT.